The text below deals with one TCR beta chain. The method was immunoSEQ multiplex PCR; TCRdb's version includes in-frame clones alone and lacks a portion of them. The sample has about 13,000 clones, 85% to 90% seen once. This record comes from a study of T cell changes during pregnancy in multiple sclerosis. The CDR3 runs to 14 residues. Germline assignment: CDR1 MGHRA and CDR2 YSYEKL. The V and J ends lost 4 bases and 4 bases respectively, with 14 bases between them. This sample comprised CD8+ T cells from peripheral blood mononuclear cells, obtained in the first trimester of pregnancy. This receptor was identified in a female donor with multiple sclerosis, enrolled in a pregnancy study. This chain connects TRBV4-1 to TRBJ2-7; perhaps TRBD2 as D (7 bases). The CDR3: CASSPPQGGYEQYF. CDR3 sequence (DNA): TGCGCCAGCAGCCCGCCACAGGGAGGGTACGAGCAGTACTTC.